Sequencing of this TCR beta chain was carried out in a study of blood T cell repertoires in COVID-19. Looking at the study overall: The study drew acute and convalescent COVID-19 samples from the United States, Italy and Spain. T cells, B-cell-depleted T cells, or PBMCs supplied cDNA or gDNA.

Authors' data handling: Researchers report that nucleated cell counts were estimated from reference gene primer amplification. Profiled with immunoSEQ multiplex PCR; TCRdb holds only in-frame clones, not every one. That table furnishes V, J and clone size, whereas the DNA furnished D and trimming. The sample carries around 140,000 clones, around 89% recorded once. This clone was observed a handful of times. This CDR3 region has 16 residues. V lost 4 bases and J lost 4; bases outside the gene matches: 13. Germline CDR1 reads MNHNS; CDR2 reads SASEGT. The TCR sequence derives from a man aged 50 or older with active or convalescent COVID-19. The chain couples TRBV6-1 to TRBJ2-7; TRBD2 aligns across 7 bases. The source material was peripheral blood. The CDR3 reads CASSGGSSGISYEQYF. CDR3 sequence (DNA): TGTGCCAGCAGTGGGGGATCGAGCGGGATCTCTTACGAGCAGTACTTC.